This T cell receptor (beta chain) emerged from a study of T cells in Graves' hyperthyroidism and ophthalmopathy. Germline-derived CDR1 and CDR2 are MDHEN and SYDVKM. The CDR3 extends over 15 amino acids. Trimming took 5 bases from V and 6 from J, leaving 19 bases between them. This clonotype was found many times. From RNA transcripts, TCR beta CDR3 regions were amplified. In the first-round RT-PCR of the TCR CDR3, the HTBI primer set was used. TCRdb re-called the multiplex PCR reads through MiXCR, storing one row per CDR3 protein. The sample gives 450,000 to 600,000 distinct CDR3 sequences, approximately 14% of which show up once; 14% is in the top ten.

The rearrangement joins TRBV28 to TRBJ1-2, with D possibly being TRBD1 (5 bases). Input material: blood. This TCR came from a woman aged 40 to 50 with Graves' hyperthyroidism. CDR3 nucleotide sequence: TGTGCCAGCAGTGCCCCCGGGACGGCTCACAATGGCTACACCTTC. Encoded protein: CASSAPGTAHNGYTF.